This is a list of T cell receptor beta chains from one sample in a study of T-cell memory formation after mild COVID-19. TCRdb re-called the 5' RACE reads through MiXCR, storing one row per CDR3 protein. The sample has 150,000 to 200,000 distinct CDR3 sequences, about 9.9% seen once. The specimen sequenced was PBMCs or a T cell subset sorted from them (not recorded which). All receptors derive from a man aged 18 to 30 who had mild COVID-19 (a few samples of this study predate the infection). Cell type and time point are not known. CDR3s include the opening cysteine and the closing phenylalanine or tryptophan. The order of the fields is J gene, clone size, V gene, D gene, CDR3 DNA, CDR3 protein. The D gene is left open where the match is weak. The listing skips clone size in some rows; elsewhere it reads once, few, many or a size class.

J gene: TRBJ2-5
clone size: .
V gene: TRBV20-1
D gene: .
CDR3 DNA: TGCAGTGGCCGCCTGGGCGAGACCCAGTACTTC
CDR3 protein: CSGRLGETQYF

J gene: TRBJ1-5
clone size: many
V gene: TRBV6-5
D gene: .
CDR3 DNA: TGTGCCAGCAGTTACTCTCAGGGTGGTCAGCCCCAGCATTTT
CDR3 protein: CASSYSQGGQPQHF

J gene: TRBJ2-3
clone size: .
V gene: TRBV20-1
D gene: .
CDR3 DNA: TGCAGTGCTAGGTCGGGGCGCACAGATACGCAGTATTTT
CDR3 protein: CSARSGRTDTQYF

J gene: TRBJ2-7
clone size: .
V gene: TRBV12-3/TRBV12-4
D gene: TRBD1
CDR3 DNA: TGTGCCAGCAACTCCTACGCGGACAGGAAGTACTTC
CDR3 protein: CASNSYADRKYF

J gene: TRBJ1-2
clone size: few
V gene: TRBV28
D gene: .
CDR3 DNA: TGTGCCAGCAGTTTCCTTCCGGCGGGAGGCTACACCTTC
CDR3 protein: CASSFLPAGGYTF

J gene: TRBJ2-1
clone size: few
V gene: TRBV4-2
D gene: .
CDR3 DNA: TGTGCCAGCAGCCAAGAGGCACGACCCTACAATGAGCAGTTCTTC
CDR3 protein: CASSQEARPYNEQFF

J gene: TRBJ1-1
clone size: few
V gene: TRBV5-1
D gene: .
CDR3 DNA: TGCGCCAGCAGCTTGGGGGACCGATTTGAAGCTTTCTTT
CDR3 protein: CASSLGDRFEAFF

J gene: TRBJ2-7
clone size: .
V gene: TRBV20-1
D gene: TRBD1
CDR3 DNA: TGCAGTGCTAGAGGGAGACAGGGGGTCCTCTACGAGCAGTACTTC
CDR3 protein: CSARGRQGVLYEQYF

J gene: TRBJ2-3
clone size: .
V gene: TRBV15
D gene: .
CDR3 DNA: TGTGCCACCAGCAGAGATCGCGGGCCAGATACGCAGTATTTT
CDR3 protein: CATSRDRGPDTQYF

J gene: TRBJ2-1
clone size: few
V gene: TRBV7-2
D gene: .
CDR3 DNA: TGTGCCAGCAGCTCCCGGGACGGCAATGAGCAGTTCTTC
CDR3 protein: CASSSRDGNEQFF

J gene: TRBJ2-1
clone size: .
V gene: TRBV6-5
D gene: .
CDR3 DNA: TGTGCCAGCAGTTACGGGACCGGGACGGCTGAAAATGAGCAGTTCTTC
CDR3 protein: CASSYGTGTAENEQFF

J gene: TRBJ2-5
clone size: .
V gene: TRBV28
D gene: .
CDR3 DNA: TGTGCCAGCAGTGTCCCCCACGGTCTCTCAACCCAGTACTTC
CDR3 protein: CASSVPHGLSTQYF

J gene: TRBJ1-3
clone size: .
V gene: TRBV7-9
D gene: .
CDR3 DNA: TGTGCCAGCAGCTTAGTGTCGGCTGGAAACACCATATATTTT
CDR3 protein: CASSLVSAGNTIYF

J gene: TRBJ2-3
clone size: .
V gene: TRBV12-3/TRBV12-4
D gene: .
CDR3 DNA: TGTGCCAGCAGTCCCGTGGGTAGCCGGTATAGCACAGATACGCAGTATTTT
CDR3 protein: CASSPVGSRYSTDTQYF

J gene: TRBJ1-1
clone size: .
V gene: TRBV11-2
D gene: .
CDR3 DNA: TGTGCCAGCAGCTTAGTGCACAGCACTGAAGCTTTCTTT
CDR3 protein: CASSLVHSTEAFF

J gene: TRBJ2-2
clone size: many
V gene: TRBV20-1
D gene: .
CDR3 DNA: TGCAGTGCTAGAGAGTCCCCGAACACCGGGGAGCTGTTTTTT
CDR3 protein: CSARESPNTGELFF

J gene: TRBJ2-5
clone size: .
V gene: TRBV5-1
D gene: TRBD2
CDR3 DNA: TGCGCCAGCAGCTGGGGGACTAGCGGGGGCCAAGAGACCCAGTACTTC
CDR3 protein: CASSWGTSGGQETQYF

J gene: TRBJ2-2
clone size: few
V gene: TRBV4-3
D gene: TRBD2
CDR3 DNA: TGCGCCAGCGACTCTACTCGGGGGGGCCTCGGGGAGCTGTTTTTT
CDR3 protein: CASDSTRGGLGELFF